These 25 T cell receptor beta chains came from one sample sequenced in a study of OX40 agonist ivuxolimab in advanced cancers. Some clones are missing from TCRdb's copy, which holds only in-frame ones; the method was immunoSEQ multiplex PCR. The repertoire holds around 64,000 clones, with approximately 87% as singletons. The specimen was CD4+ or CD8+ T cells sorted from blood, collected in a trial of the OX40 agonist ivuxolimab. These receptors all stem from an adult with an advanced solid tumor such as melanoma, head and neck, liver or kidney cancer.

The chain combines TRBV5-1 with TRBJ2-2; D gene ambiguous. This CDR3 spans 13 amino acids. CDR1 and CDR2 (germline): SGHRS, YFSETQ. Trimming stripped 5 bases from V and 3 bases from J, with 8 bases between. The CDR3 spells CASRQADTGELFF. Here the CDR3 DNA reads TGCGCCAGCAGGCAGGCGGACACCGGGGAGCTGTTTTTT.

Turning to this clone: The same CDR3 is also encoded by other DNA sequences in this sample. V is TRBV5-1 and J is TRBJ1-1, with TRBD1 matching 8 bases. CDR1 is SGHRS, CDR2 YFSETQ, per germline. J gave up 1 base and V 1 base, and 0 bases lay outside the gene matches. CDR3 length equals 14 residues. This CDR3 is CASSLTGGNTEAFF. The CDR3 DNA sequence: TGCGCCAGCAGCTTGACAGGGGGGAACACTGAAGCTTTCTTT. Based on the CDR3 plus reference TRBV5-1 and TRBJ1-1, the full variable domain is KAGVTQTPRYLIKTRGQQVTLSCSPISGHRSVSWYQQTPGQGLQFLFEYFSETQRNKGNFPGRFSGRQFSNSRSEMNVSTLELGDSALYLCASSLTGGNTEAFFGQGTRLTVV.

CDR3 amino acids: CASSNTGGGQPQHF. In DNA, the CDR3 is TGCGCCAGCAGCAATACAGGGGGGGGTCAGCCCCAGCATTTT. The chain has TRBV4-1 and TRBJ1-5; 8 bases are a match to TRBD1. V lost 5 bases, J lost 6 bases, and 6 bases stayed unmatched. The CDR3 runs 14 residues. Per germline, CDR1 MGHRA and CDR2 YSYEKL.

The chain joins TRBV4-1 to TRBJ2-7, with D tentatively TRBD1 (5 bases). CDR1 is MGHRA and CDR2 is YSYEKL in the germline V gene. The V gene lost 4 bases and the J gene lost 3 bases, with 13 bases spanning the gap. The CDR3 spans 14 residues. The CDR3 spells CASSLTPGFYEQYF. Here the CDR3 DNA reads TGCGCCAGCAGCCTTACGCCAGGGTTCTACGAGCAGTACTTC.

This rearrangement joins TRBV6-5 to TRBJ2-1, with 10 bases that match TRBD2. The CDR3 length is 14 residues. Germline CDR1 and CDR2: MNHEY and SVGAGI. J was trimmed by 5 bases and V by 5 bases; bases with no gene match: 3. Here the CDR3 reads CASSPGLANNEQFF. CDR3 coding DNA: TGTGCCAGCAGTCCGGGACTAGCGAACAATGAGCAGTTCTTC.

J is TRBJ1-6 and V is TRBV5-1; maybe TRBD1 (6 bases). Germline V gene sequence: CDR1 SGHRS, CDR2 YFSETQ. This CDR3 region has 13 residues. Trimming cost V 4 bases and J 7 bases, with 9 bases left between them. The CDR3 sequence is CASSPGQNSPLHF. CDR3 in DNA: TGCGCCAGCAGCCCCGGACAGAATTCACCCCTCCACTTT.

The chain recombines TRBV10-3 with TRBJ1-1, with TRBD1 identical over 7 bases. In germline, CDR1 is ENHRY, CDR2 SYGVKD. With V trimmed by 5 bases and J by 2 bases, 8 bases remained unmatched. This CDR3 is built from 15 residues. The CDR3, as DNA: TGTGCCATCAGTATACGGGACAGCGGAAACACTGAAGCTTTCTTT. Translation: CAISIRDSGNTEAFF.

The table lists this clone with a few counts. This sequence joins TRBV5-1 and TRBJ1-4; D is perhaps TRBD1 (6 bases). V lost 2 bases and J lost 5, with 13 bases in between. This CDR3 is 15 amino acids long. From germline, CDR1 is SGHRS and CDR2 YFSETQ. The CDR3 DNA reads TGCGCCAGCAGCTTCCTAGGACAGATGAATGAAAAACTGTTTTTT. Its protein product is CASSFLGQMNEKLFF.

This sequence joins TRBV2 and TRBJ1-4; 7 nucleotides align to TRBD1. CDR3 length: 14 amino acids. Germline V gene lookup returns CDR1 SNHLY and CDR2 FYNNEI. The trim removed 3 bases at V and 4 bases at J, leaving 2 bases unmatched. CDR3 coding DNA: TGTGCCAGCAGTGACAACAGGGGTAATGAAAAACTGTTTTTT. Its protein is CASSDNRGNEKLFF.

The CDR3 region is CASSRNRRGGEKLFF. DNA for the CDR3: TGTGCCAGCAGCCGAAACCGCAGGGGCGGTGAAAAACTGTTTTTT. This chain joins TRBV6-5 and TRBJ1-4; a possible D gene is TRBD1 (6 bases). The CDR3 sequence is 15 residues long. The germline CDR1 and CDR2 sequences are MNHEY and SVGAGI. V lost 6 bases, J lost 7 bases, and 18 bases lay in between.

This chain connects TRBV7-3 to TRBJ2-1; TRBD2 is a possible D gene (7 bases). The CDR3 spans 16 residues. Trimming cost V 1 base and J 6 bases, with 16 bases left between them. Germline values: CDR1 SGHTA, CDR2 FQGTGA. The CDR3 sequence is CASSLKPGGTPNEQFF. The CDR3 coding sequence is TGTGCCAGCAGCTTAAAGCCGGGGGGCACACCCAATGAGCAGTTCTTC.

The V call is TRBV9, the J call TRBJ1-1; 9 positions match TRBD1. The V gene's germline CDR1 is SGDLS and CDR2 YYNGEE. The length of the CDR3 is 16 residues. V gave up 0 bases and J gave up 4 bases; unmatched junction bases: 7. The CDR3 DNA reads TGTGCCAGCAGCGTAGATCCCCTGGACAGGGGCACTGAAGCTTTCTTT. Its protein product is CASSVDPLDRGTEAFF.

V usage is TRBV6-1 and J usage is TRBJ1-2; D might be TRBD1 (6 bases). Germline V gene sequence: CDR1 MNHNS, CDR2 SASEGT. Trimming took 2 bases from V and 6 from J, leaving 22 bases between them. The CDR3 covers 17 residues. CDR3 DNA sequence: TGTGCCAGCAGTGAAACTGGGTGGGGCATCGGGGGGCATGGCTACACCTTC. Translated: CASSETGWGIGGHGYTF.

The chain combines TRBV6-9 with TRBJ2-7; unclear D gene. Germline lookup yields CDR1 MNHGY and CDR2 SVAAGI. V was trimmed by 3 bases and J by 6 bases, leaving 15 bases between them. The length of the CDR3 is 14 residues. The CDR3 DNA sequence: TGTGCCAGCAGTTACCAAGGCTGGGGAACCGAGCAGTACTTC. Translated: CASSYQGWGTEQYF.

The gene calls are TRBV29-1 and TRBJ1-1; D uncertain. Germline values: CDR1 SQVTM, CDR2 ANQGSEA. Trimming cost V 4 bases and J 1 base, with 7 bases left between them. The CDR3 spans 12 residues. CDR3 amino acids: CSVVSGNTEAFF. The CDR3 region has the DNA TGCAGCGTTGTATCAGGGAACACTGAAGCTTTCTTT.

This chain connects TRBV7-2 to TRBJ1-2; D gene unclear. The V and J ends lost 0 bases and 1 base respectively, with 6 bases between them. Germline V CDR1 and CDR2: SGHTA, FQGNSA. This CDR3 has 14 residues. The CDR3 bases are TGTGCCAGCAGCTTAGCGGCCAGTAACTATGGCTACACCTTC. This sequence encodes CASSLAASNYGYTF. The whole variable domain, filled in from reference TRBV7-2 and TRBJ1-2, reads GAGVSQSPSNKVTEKGKDVELRCDPISGHTALYWYRQSLGQGLEFLIYFQGNSAPDKSGLPSDRFSAERTGGSVSTLTIQRTQQEDSAVYLCASSLAASNYGYTFGSGTRLTVV.

The chain has TRBV5-4 and TRBJ1-3; TRBD1 might be the D (6 bases). Germline values: CDR1 SGHNT, CDR2 YYREEE (reference sequence). There are 14 residues in the CDR3. V lost 7 bases and J lost 0, with 11 bases in between. CDR3 sequence reads: CASGGQTSGNTIYF. CDR3 DNA: TGTGCCAGCGGGGGGCAGACCTCTGGAAACACCATATATTTT.

The chain joins TRBV6-5 to TRBJ2-7, with 11 bases fitting TRBD2. Looked up from germline, CDR1 is MNHEY and CDR2 is SVGAGI. J lost 4 bases, V lost 0 bases, and 5 bases had no gene match. The CDR3 length is 16 residues. CDR3 in amino acids: CASSYSTGLAAYEQYF. The CDR3 DNA reads as TGTGCCAGCAGTTACTCCACGGGACTAGCGGCATACGAGCAGTACTTC.

The rearrangement joins TRBV6-5 to TRBJ2-3; 8 bases map to TRBD1. The CDR3 sequence is 14 residues long. In germline, CDR1 is MNHEY, CDR2 SVGAGI. The V segment lost 6 bases and the J segment 1 base; nucleotides outside the gene matches: 3. CDR3 sequence: CASRTGQGTDTQYF. In nucleotides, the CDR3 is TGTGCCAGCAGAACGGGACAGGGCACAGATACGCAGTATTTT.

The J gene is TRBJ1-2, the V gene TRBV5-4, with D hard to call. Looked up from germline, CDR1 is SGHNT and CDR2 is YYREEE (reference sequence). Trimming pared 1 base from V and 3 bases from J, leaving 10 bases between. CDR3 length: 14 residues. CDR3 region: CASSLYGYDYGYTF. The CDR3 DNA follows: TGTGCCAGCAGCTTGTATGGGTATGACTATGGCTACACCTTC.

The CDR3 spells CASSLGLWRGQPQHF. For the CDR3, the DNA is TGTGCCAGCAGCTTAGGGTTGTGGCGGGGTCAGCCCCAGCATTTT. The V call is TRBV7-8, the J call TRBJ1-5, with D uncertain. Deletions cut 1 base from V and 6 bases from J, with 13 bases between. This CDR3 spans 15 amino acids. Per germline, CDR1 SGHVS and CDR2 FQNEAQ.

CDR3 in amino acids: CASSLAGTGREETQYF. The CDR3 DNA reads as TGTGCCAGCAGCTTGGCTGGTACAGGAAGAGAAGAGACCCAGTACTTC. The V call is TRBV5-4, the J call TRBJ2-5, with D maybe TRBD1 (5 bases). CDR1 is SGHNT and CDR2 is YYREEE in the germline V gene (reference sequence). The length of the CDR3 is 16 residues. V was cut by 0 bases and J by 3 bases, with 15 bases left in between.

The chain couples TRBV7-2 to TRBJ2-6; no reliable D call. The CDR3 has 18 amino acids. Between the trimmed V and J ends, which lost 5 bases and 5 bases, there was a span of 22 bases. Germline assignment: CDR1 SGHTA and CDR2 FQGNSA. The CDR3 is CASSVIVRRQSRANVLTF. The CDR3 DNA is TGTGCCAGCAGCGTCATTGTGAGACGACAAAGTCGGGCCAACGTCCTGACTTTC. Full variable domain (rest looked up from reference TRBV7-2 and TRBJ2-6): GAGVSQSPSNKVTEKGKDVELRCDPISGHTALYWYRQSLGQGLEFLIYFQGNSAPDKSGLPSDRFSAERTGGSVSTLTIQRTQQEDSAVYLCASSVIVRRQSRANVLTFGAGSRLTVL.

The J gene is TRBJ1-1, the V gene TRBV27, with a weak D call TRBD1 (5 bases). This CDR3 contains 15 residues. The V end was cut by 5 bases, the J end by 5 bases, with 18 bases between. The germline V gene has CDR1 MNHEY and CDR2 SMNVEV (reference sequence). The CDR3 DNA follows: TGTGCCAGCAGTGACACTTCAGGGTTAGGGACTGAAGCTTTCTTT. As protein: CASSDTSGLGTEAFF.

The V call is TRBV6-1, the J call TRBJ2-7, with TRBD2 matching over 8 bases. Germline V gene data show CDR1 as MNHNS and CDR2 as SASEGT. V lost 0 bases and J lost 1; bases outside the gene matches: 5. The CDR3 is 16 residues long. CDR3 sequence reads: CASSEARLAGSYEQYF. CDR3 nucleotide sequence: TGTGCCAGCAGTGAAGCGAGGTTAGCGGGGTCCTACGAGCAGTACTTC.